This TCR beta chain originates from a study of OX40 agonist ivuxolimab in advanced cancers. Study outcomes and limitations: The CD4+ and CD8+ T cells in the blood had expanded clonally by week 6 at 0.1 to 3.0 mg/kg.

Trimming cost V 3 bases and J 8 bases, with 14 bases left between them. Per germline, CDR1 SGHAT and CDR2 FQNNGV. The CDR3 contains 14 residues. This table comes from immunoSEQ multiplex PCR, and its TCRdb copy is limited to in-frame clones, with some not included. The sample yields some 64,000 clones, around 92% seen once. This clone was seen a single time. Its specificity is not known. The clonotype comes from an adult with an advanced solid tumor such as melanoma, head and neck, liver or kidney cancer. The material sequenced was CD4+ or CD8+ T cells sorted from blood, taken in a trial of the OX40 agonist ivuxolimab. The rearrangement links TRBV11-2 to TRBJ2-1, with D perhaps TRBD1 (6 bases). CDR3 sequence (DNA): TGTGCCAGCAGCTTCTTCCCAGGGGTCCATGAGCAGTTCTTC. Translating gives CASSFFPGVHEQFF. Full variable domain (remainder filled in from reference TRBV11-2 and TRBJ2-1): EAGVAQSPRYKIIEKRQSVAFWCNPISGHATLYWYQQILGQGPKLLIQFQNNGVVDDSQLPKDRFSAERLKGVDSTLKIQPAKLEDSAVYLCASSFFPGVHEQFFGPGTRLTVL.